A single TCR beta chain is shown here with its context. Antigen unknown. The record originates from a study of T-cell reconstitution after alpha-beta-depleted transplantation in children. Germline CDR1 reads SGHDN; CDR2 reads FVKESK. The V end was cut by 1 base, the J end by 2 bases, with 9 bases between. The CDR3 totals 14 residues. Unique molecular identifiers were built into the TCRbeta library. One entry per CDR3 protein results from TCRdb running MiXCR on the PCR reads. This table holds 750,000 to 950,000 distinct CDR3 sequences, approximately 15% found once. Study-wide results and limits: Some patients' high day-60 TCRbeta diversity was traced to surviving recipient T cells and thymic progenitors. T-cell numbers and diversity one year post-transplant derived largely from freshly generated T cells.

Sample: PBMCs, mostly from graft donor cells, taken 360 days after TCRalphabeta/CD19-depleted stem cell transplant. This sequence originates from a male patient aged 5 to 17 who had a stem cell transplant for acute lymphoblastic leukemia, so the T cells may come from the graft donor. This chain connects TRBV14 to TRBJ2-7, with D perhaps assigned TRBD1 or TRBD2 (5 bases each). CDR3 sequence reads: CASSQVGEAYEQYF. Here the CDR3 DNA reads TGTGCCAGCAGCCAAGTGGGGGAAGCCTACGAGCAGTACTTC.